The 10 T cell receptor beta chains given below trace back to one sample, sequenced in a study of T cell responses to AZD1222 COVID-19 vaccine. The data were produced by immunoSEQ multiplex PCR, yet TCRdb's version contains in-frame clones alone and is incomplete. The sample shows about 110,000 clones, over 75% of them seen only once. The input for sequencing was peripheral blood, taken on day 0 of AZD1222 vaccination. The source is an adult in good health.

This clone has a single count. The V and J genes are TRBV5-1 and TRBJ1-6, with 7 bases that match TRBD1. This CDR3 region has 15 residues. CDR1 SGHRS and CDR2 YFSETQ come from the germline V gene. Unmatched junction bases numbered 11, after V lost 4 bases and J lost 10 bases. This CDR3 reads CASSTSQGVGSPLHF. In DNA, the CDR3 is TGCGCCAGCAGCACTTCCCAGGGGGTCGGGTCACCCCTCCACTTT.

The V call is TRBV7-2, the J call TRBJ2-3, with 8 bases fitting TRBD2. J gave up 6 bases and V 5 bases, and 4 bases lay outside the gene matches. This CDR3 comprises 13 residues. CDR1 is SGHTA and CDR2 is FQGNSA in the germline V gene. CDR3 residues: CASSPSGWDTQYF. Here the CDR3 DNA reads TGTGCCAGCAGCCCTAGCGGGTGGGATACGCAGTATTTT.

The chain is built from TRBV27 and TRBJ1-5; D not certain. The CDR3 contains 15 residues. V gave up 0 bases and J gave up 2 bases, with 8 bases separating them. Germline CDR1 is MNHEY and CDR2 is SMNVEV (reference sequence). CDR3 DNA: TGTGCCAGCAGTTTATCCTTAGAGGGCAATCAGCCCCAGCATTTT. It codes for CASSLSLEGNQPQHF.

J is TRBJ1-3 and V is TRBV7-9; D is ambiguous. CDR1 is SEHNR and CDR2 is FQNEAQ in the germline V gene (reference sequence). Trimming took off 5 bases at V and 2 bases at J, with 13 bases between the two ends. The CDR3 has 15 amino acids. CDR3 loop: CASSPPAGAGNTIYF. CDR3 DNA sequence: TGTGCCAGCAGCCCCCCGGCCGGGGCTGGAAACACCATATATTTT. Supplemented by reference TRBV7-9 and TRBJ1-3, the full variable domain reads DTGVSQNPRHKITKRGQNVTFRCDPISEHNRLYWYRQTLGQGPEFLTYFQNEAQLEKSRLLSDRFSAERPKGSFSTLEIQRTEQGDSAMYLCASSPPAGAGNTIYFGEGSWLTVV.

This clone was found a few times. This sequence joins TRBV12-5 and TRBJ1-5, with unresolved D. V was clipped by 2 bases and J by 0 bases, with 14 bases between them. The V gene's germline CDR1 is LGHNT and CDR2 FRNRAP. The CDR3 is 17 amino acids. The CDR3 sequence is CASGLSPDRRSNQPQHF. The CDR3 DNA is TGTGCTAGTGGTTTGTCCCCCGATCGTCGTAGCAATCAGCCCCAGCATTTT.

J is TRBJ1-3 and V is TRBV11-2; no definite D call. Germline V gene data show CDR1 as SGHAT and CDR2 as FQNNGV. V shed 8 bases and J shed 0 bases, with 14 bases lying between them. CDR3 length: 15 amino acids. The CDR3 is CASVEAPPSGNTIYF. The CDR3 nucleotides read TGTGCCAGCGTGGAGGCGCCACCCTCTGGAAACACCATATATTTT.

The DNA for the CDR3 is TGTGCCAGTCAGGCGGGCAGTCTCTACAATGAGCAGTTCTTC. Translating it yields CASQAGSLYNEQFF. V usage is TRBV11-3 and J usage is TRBJ2-1; possible D gene TRBD2, 5 bases. The CDR3 totals 14 residues. V was shortened by 9 bases and J by 3 bases, with 15 bases between the two germline ends. Germline V gives CDR1 SGHNT, CDR2 YENEEA.

The J gene is TRBJ2-5, the V gene TRBV20-1; D is undetermined. Germline CDR1 reads DFQATT; CDR2 reads SNEGSKA (reference sequence). This CDR3 has 9 residues. The V end lost 5 bases, the J end lost 9 bases, and 7 bases lay between the germline ends. The CDR3 loop reads CSALESQYF. CDR3 sequence (DNA): TGCAGTGCTCTGGAGTCCCAGTACTTC.

The gene calls are TRBV9 and TRBJ1-2; tentatively, D is TRBD1 (6 bases). Germline V gives CDR1 SGDLS, CDR2 YYNGEE. CDR3 length equals 12 residues. Deletions cut 4 bases from V and 3 bases from J, with 7 bases between. This CDR3 reads CASSRTDYGYTF. Here the CDR3 DNA reads TGTGCCAGCAGCCGGACAGACTATGGCTACACCTTC. Full variable domain (remainder filled in from reference TRBV9 and TRBJ1-2): DSGVTQTPKHLITATGQRVTLRCSPRSGDLSVYWYQQSLDQGLQFLIQYYNGEERAKGNILERFSAQQFPDLHSELNLSSLELGDSALYFCASSRTDYGYTFGSGTRLTVV.

The V call is TRBV4-1, the J call TRBJ2-1; 9 bases line up with TRBD2. This CDR3 region has 17 residues. V shed 1 base, J shed 5 bases, and the junction held 9 bases outside the gene matches. Germline CDR1 MGHRA, CDR2 YSYEKL. The CDR3 sequence is CASSQAASGAFDNEQFF. The CDR3 DNA follows: TGCGCCAGCAGCCAAGCCGCTAGCGGGGCCTTCGACAATGAGCAGTTCTTC.